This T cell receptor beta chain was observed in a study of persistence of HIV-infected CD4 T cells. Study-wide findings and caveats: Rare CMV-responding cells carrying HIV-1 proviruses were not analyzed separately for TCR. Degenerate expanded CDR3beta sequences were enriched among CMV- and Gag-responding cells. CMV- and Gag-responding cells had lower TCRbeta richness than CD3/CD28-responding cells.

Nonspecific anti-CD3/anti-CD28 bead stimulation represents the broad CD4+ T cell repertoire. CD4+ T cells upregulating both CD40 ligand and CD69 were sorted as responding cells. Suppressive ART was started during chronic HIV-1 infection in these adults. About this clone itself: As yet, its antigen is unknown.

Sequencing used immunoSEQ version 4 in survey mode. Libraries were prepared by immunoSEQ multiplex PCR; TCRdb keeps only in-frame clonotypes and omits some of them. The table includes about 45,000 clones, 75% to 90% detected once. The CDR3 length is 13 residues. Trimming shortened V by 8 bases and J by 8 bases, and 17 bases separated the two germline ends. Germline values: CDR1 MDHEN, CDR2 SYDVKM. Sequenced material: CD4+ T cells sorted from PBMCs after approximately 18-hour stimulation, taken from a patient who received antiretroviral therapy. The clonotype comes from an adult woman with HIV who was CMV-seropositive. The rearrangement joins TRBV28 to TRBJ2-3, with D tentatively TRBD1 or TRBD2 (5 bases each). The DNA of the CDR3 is TGTGCCAGCGGCCGTCCGGGGCCAGGTACGCAGTATTTT. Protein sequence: CASGRPGPGTQYF.